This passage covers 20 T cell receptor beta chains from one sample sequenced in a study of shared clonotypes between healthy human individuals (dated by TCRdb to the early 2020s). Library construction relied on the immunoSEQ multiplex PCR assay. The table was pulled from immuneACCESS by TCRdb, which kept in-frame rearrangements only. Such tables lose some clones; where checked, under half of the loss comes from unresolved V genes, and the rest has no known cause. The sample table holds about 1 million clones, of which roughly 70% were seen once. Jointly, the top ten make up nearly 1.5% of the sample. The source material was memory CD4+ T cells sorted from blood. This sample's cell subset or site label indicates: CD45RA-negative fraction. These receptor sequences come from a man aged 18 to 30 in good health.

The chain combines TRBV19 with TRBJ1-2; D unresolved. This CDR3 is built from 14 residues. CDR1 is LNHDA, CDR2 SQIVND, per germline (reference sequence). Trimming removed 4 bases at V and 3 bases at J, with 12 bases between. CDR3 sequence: CASSTDGRYYGYTF. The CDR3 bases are TGTGCCAGTAGTACTGACGGAAGATACTATGGCTACACCTTC. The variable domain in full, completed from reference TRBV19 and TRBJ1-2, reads DGGITQSPKYLFRKEGQNVTLSCEQNLNHDAMYWYRQDPGQGLRLIYYSQIVNDFQKGDIAEGYSVSREKKESFPLTVTSAQKNPTAFYLCASSTDGRYYGYTFGSGTRLTVV.

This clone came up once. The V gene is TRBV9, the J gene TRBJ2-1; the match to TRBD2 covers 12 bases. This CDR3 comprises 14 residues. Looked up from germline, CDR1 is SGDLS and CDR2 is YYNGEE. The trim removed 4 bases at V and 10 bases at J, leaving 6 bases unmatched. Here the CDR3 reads CASSSSGGAREQFF. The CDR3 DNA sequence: TGTGCCAGCAGCTCTAGCGGGGGGGCCCGAGAGCAGTTCTTC.

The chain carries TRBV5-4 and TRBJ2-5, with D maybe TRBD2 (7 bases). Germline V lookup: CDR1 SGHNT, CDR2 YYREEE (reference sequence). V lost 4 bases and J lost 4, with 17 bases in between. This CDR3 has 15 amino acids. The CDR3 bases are TGTGCCAGCAGCCAGAGGGGGGGCGAGTCAGAGACCCAGTACTTC. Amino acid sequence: CASSQRGGESETQYF. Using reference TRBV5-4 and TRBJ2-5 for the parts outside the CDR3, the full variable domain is ETGVTQSPTHLIKTRGQQVTLRCSSQSGHNTVSWYQQALGQGPQFIFQYYREEENGRGNFPPRFSGLQFPNYSSELNVNALELDDSALYLCASSQRGGESETQYFGPGTRLLVL.

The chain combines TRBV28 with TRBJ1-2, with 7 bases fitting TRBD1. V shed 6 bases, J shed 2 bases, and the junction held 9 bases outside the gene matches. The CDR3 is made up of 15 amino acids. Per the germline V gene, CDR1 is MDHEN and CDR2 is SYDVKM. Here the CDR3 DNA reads TGTGCCAGCAGCGATGGACAGGCGGGGAACTATGGCTACACCTTC. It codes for CASSDGQAGNYGYTF.

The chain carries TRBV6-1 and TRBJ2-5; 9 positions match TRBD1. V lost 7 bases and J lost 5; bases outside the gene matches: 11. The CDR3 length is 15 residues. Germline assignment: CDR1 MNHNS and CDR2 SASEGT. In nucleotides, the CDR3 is TGTGCCAGCACCGAACGCGGGACAGGGAGGGAGACCCAGTACTTC. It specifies CASTERGTGRETQYF.

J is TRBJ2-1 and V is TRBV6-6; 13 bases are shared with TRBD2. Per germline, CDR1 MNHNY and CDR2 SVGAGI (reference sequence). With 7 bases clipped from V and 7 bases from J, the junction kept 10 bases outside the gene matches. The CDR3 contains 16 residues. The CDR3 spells CASILQMGLAGNEQFF. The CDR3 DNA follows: TGTGCCAGCATCCTTCAAATGGGACTAGCGGGGAATGAGCAGTTCTTC.

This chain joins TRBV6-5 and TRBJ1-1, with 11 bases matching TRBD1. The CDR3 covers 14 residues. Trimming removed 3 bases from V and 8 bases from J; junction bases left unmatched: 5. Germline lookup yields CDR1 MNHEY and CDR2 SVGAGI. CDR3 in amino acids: CASSYLRTGGEAFF. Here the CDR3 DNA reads TGTGCCAGCAGTTATCTCCGGACAGGGGGCGAAGCTTTCTTT.

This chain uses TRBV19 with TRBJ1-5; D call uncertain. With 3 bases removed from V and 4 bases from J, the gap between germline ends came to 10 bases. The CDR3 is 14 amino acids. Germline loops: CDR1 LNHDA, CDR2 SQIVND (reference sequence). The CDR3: CASSIVGGNQPQHF. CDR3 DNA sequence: TGTGCCAGTAGTATTGTCGGAGGGAATCAGCCCCAGCATTTT.

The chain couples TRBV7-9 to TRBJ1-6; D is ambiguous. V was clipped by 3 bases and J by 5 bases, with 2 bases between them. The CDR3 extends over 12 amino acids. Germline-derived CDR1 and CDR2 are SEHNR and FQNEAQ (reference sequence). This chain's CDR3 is CASSLHNSPLHF. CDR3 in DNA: TGTGCCAGCAGCTTGCATAATTCACCCCTCCACTTT.

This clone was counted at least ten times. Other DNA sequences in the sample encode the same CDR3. CDR3 DNA: TGTGCCAGCAGTTTATACGGGAGGGGCACAGATACGCAGTATTTT. Encoded protein: CASSLYGRGTDTQYF. The rearrangement uses TRBV28 and TRBJ2-3, with 8 bases lining up with TRBD2. Trimming removed 1 base from V and 1 base from J; junction bases left unmatched: 1. The CDR3 is made up of 15 amino acids. Germline-derived CDR1 and CDR2 are MDHEN and SYDVKM.

The CDR3 DNA follows: TGTGCCATCAGTGAGTCGACGGGCCAGTTTGGCGGCACCGGGGAGCTGTTTTTT. Its protein product is CAISESTGQFGGTGELFF. J is TRBJ2-2 and V is TRBV10-3; D unresolved. CDR3 length: 18 amino acids. The germline CDR1 and CDR2 sequences are ENHRY and SYGVKD. V lost 0 bases and J lost 4, with 18 bases in between.

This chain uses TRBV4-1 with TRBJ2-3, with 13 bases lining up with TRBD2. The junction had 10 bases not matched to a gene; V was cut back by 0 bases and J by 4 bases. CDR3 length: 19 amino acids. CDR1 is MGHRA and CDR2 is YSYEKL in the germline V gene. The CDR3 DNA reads TGCGCCAGCAGCCAAGAGCCCCCGTTAGGACTAGCGGGAGCAGATACGCAGTATTTT. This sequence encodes CASSQEPPLGLAGADTQYF.

The CDR3 is CASSAGTSVYNEQFF. For the CDR3, the DNA is TGTGCCAGCAGTGCCGGGACTAGCGTCTACAATGAGCAGTTCTTC. The chain carries TRBV6-4 and TRBJ2-1; the match to TRBD2 covers 10 bases. This CDR3 is built from 15 residues. Germline V CDR1 and CDR2: MRHNA, SNTAGT. V shed 4 bases and J 3 bases; nucleotides not matched to a gene: 3.

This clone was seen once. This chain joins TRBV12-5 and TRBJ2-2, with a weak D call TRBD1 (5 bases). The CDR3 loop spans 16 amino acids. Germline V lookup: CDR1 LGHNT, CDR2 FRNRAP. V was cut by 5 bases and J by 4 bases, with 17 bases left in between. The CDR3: CASGPGRAQSTGELFF. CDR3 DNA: TGTGCTAGTGGTCCCGGCAGGGCTCAGTCCACCGGGGAGCTGTTTTTT.

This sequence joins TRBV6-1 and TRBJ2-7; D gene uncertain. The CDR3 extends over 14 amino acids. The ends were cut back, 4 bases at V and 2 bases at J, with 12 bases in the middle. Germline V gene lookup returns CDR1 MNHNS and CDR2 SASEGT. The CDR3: CASSGWASPYEQYF. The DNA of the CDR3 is TGTGCCAGCAGTGGATGGGCCAGCCCCTACGAGCAGTACTTC.

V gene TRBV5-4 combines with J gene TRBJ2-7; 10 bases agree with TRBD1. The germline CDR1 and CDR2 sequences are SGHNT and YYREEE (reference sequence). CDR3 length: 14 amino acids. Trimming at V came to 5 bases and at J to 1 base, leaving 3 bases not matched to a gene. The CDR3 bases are TGTGCCAGCAGTTCGGGACAGGGGTCCTACGAGCAGTACTTC. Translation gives CASSSGQGSYEQYF.

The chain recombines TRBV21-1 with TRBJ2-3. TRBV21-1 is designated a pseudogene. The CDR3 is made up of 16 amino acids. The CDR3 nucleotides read TGTGCCAGCAGCAGCCGCCCCCTGCCCCACACAGATACGCAGTATTTT. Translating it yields CASSSRPLPHTDTQYF.

In nucleotides, the CDR3 is TGTGCCAGCAGCGTGGGAGCTAATGAAAAACTGTTTTTT. Residues: CASSVGANEKLFF. The chain recombines TRBV9 with TRBJ1-4; D not certain. Germline values: CDR1 SGDLS, CDR2 YYNGEE. Trimming cost V 2 bases and J 3 bases, with 5 bases left between them. The CDR3 has 13 amino acids.

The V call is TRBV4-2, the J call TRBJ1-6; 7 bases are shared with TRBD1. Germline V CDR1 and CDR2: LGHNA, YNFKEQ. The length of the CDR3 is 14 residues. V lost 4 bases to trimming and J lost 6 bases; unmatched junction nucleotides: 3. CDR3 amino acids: CASSPDRANSPLHF. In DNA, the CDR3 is TGTGCCAGCAGCCCCGACAGGGCTAATTCACCCCTCCACTTT.

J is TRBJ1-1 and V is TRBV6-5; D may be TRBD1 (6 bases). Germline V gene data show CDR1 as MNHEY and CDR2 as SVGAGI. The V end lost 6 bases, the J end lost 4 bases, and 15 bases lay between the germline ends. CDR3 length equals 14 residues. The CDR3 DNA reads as TGTGCCAGCAGGCGACAGGAGAGGGCCACTGAAGCTTTCTTT. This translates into CASRRQERATEAFF.